The entry that follows covers one TCR beta chain sequence. Its cognate antigen is unknown. The data were obtained in a study of T cell responses to AZD1222 COVID-19 vaccine. The repertoire was sequenced with immunoSEQ multiplex PCR; TCRdb's copy has only in-frame clones and lacks some. This repertoire shows around 150,000 clones, over 80% found once; its top ten account for 6.5% to 8%. The germline CDR1 and CDR2 sequences are MDHEN and SYDVKM. V lost 4 bases, J lost 4 bases, and 7 bases stayed unmatched. The CDR3 is 15 amino acids. Study-level findings and limits: Donors, mostly white British, included more females; clonal diversity was possibly underestimated.

The TCR comes from an adult who received the AZD1222 COVID-19 vaccine. The chain recombines TRBV28 with TRBJ2-1; 7 bases are a match to TRBD1. This specimen consisted of peripheral blood, obtained 28 days after the second AZD1222 dose. In DNA form, the CDR3 reads TGTGCCAGCAGTTCTACAGGGGCCCAATACAATGAGCAGTTCTTC. It codes for CASSSTGAQYNEQFF.